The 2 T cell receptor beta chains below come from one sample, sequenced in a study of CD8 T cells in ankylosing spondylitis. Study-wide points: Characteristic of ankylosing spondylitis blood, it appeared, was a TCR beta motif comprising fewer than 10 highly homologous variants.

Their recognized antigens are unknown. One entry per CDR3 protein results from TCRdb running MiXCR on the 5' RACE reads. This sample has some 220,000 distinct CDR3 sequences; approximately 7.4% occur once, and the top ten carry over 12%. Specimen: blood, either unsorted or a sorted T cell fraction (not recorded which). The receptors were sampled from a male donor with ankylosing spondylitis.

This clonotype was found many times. Here the CDR3 DNA reads TGTGCCATCAGAGGGACTGGCTACGAGCAGTACTTC. This sequence encodes CAIRGTGYEQYF. The J gene is TRBJ2-7, the V gene TRBV10-3; D possibly corresponds to TRBD2 (6 bases). V dropped 6 bases and J dropped 3 bases, with 9 bases sitting between them. Germline CDR1 is ENHRY and CDR2 is SYGVKD. This CDR3 contains 12 residues.

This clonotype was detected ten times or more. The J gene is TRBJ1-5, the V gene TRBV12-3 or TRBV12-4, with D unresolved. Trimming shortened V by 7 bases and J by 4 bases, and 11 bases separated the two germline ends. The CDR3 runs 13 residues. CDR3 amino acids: CASTADGNQPQHF. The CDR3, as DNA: TGTGCCAGCACCGCGGACGGGAATCAGCCCCAGCATTTT.